Sequencing of this T cell receptor beta chain was carried out in a study of T cell changes during pregnancy in multiple sclerosis. The repertoire was sequenced with immunoSEQ multiplex PCR; TCRdb's copy has only in-frame clones and lacks some. This table holds more than 75,000 clones, around 93% found once. The CDR3 covers 16 residues. Germline CDR1 and CDR2: MGHRA and YSYEKL. Losses at the gene ends were 0 bases for V and 3 bases for J; bases not matched to a gene: 6. The chain combines TRBV4-1 with TRBJ2-7, with 9 bases fitting TRBD2. This TCR came from a female donor with multiple sclerosis, enrolled in a pregnancy study. Source: peripheral blood, taken in the third trimester of pregnancy. The CDR3 is CASSQDQTSGIYEQYF. DNA for the CDR3: TGCGCCAGCAGCCAAGATCAGACTAGCGGTATCTACGAGCAGTACTTC.